This T cell receptor (beta chain) was identified in a study of PD-L1 blockade in urothelial cancer. Across the study: Patients started atezolizumab in the mid-2010s, 1,200 mg intravenously every 3 weeks. Patients' histories included 0 to 3 prior chemotherapy regimens. Analyses were performed on blood at 3 weeks after treatment start (the second dose) and at 6 weeks.

The table came from immunoSEQ multiplex PCR; TCRdb's copy has only in-frame clones and leaves some out. The sample consists of some 75,000 clones, about 91% of them appearing once. The time point denotes: peripheral blood 6 weeks after treatment start. Per the germline V gene, CDR1 is SGHRS and CDR2 is YFSETQ. Trimming took 5 bases from V and 5 from J; bases not matched to a gene: 8. CDR3 length equals 15 residues. The receptor's source is a woman of 80 years or more with urothelial cancer. V and J are TRBV5-1 and TRBJ1-5, with 9 nucleotides matching TRBD1. The source material was PBMCs, sampled around atezolizumab (anti-PD-L1) treatment. DNA of the CDR3: TGCGCCAGCAGTAAAGGGGACAGGGACGATCAGCCCCAGCATTTT. Translation gives CASSKGDRDDQPQHF.